Presented here are 13 T cell receptor beta chains from one specimen sequenced in a study of blood T cell repertoires in COVID-19. Some clones are missing from TCRdb's copy, which holds only in-frame ones; the method was immunoSEQ multiplex PCR. The sample contains tens of thousands of clones, around 84% of which appear only once. Material: peripheral blood. All receptors come from a human donor in a cohort sampled during active COVID-19.

V gene TRBV27 combines with J gene TRBJ2-7; 8 bases line up with TRBD1. The V gene end was trimmed by 3 bases and the J gene end by 4 bases; junction bases not matched to a gene: 5. Germline V CDR1 and CDR2: MNHEY, SMNVEV (reference sequence). The CDR3 covers 14 residues. The CDR3 DNA reads as TGTGCCAGCAGTTTCGGGGACAGGCTTTACGAGCAGTACTTC. Its translation: CASSFGDRLYEQYF.

The V call is TRBV5-6, the J call TRBJ2-7, with D possibly matching TRBD1 (5 bases). Germline lookup yields CDR1 SGHDT and CDR2 YYEEEE. The ends were cut back, 4 bases at V and 9 bases at J, with 20 bases in the middle. This CDR3 has 14 residues. CDR3 loop: CASSRNAGANWQYF. The CDR3 bases are TGTGCCAGCAGCCGAAACGCTGGGGCAAATTGGCAGTACTTC.

The gene calls are TRBV7-9 and TRBJ1-1; a possible D gene is TRBD1 (5 bases). The CDR3 contains 15 residues. The V end lost 5 bases, the J end lost 0 bases, and 13 bases lay between the germline ends. Germline V CDR1 and CDR2: SEHNR, FQNEAQ (reference sequence). In nucleotides, the CDR3 is TGTGCCAGCAGCGACGCGGGGCTGATGAACACTGAAGCTTTCTTT. The encoded protein is CASSDAGLMNTEAFF.

This chain joins TRBV4-3 and TRBJ2-1; weak D call: TRBD1 (5 bases). Looked up from germline, CDR1 is LGHNA and CDR2 is YSLEER. CDR3 length: 15 residues. Trimming cost V 0 bases and J 5 bases, with 11 bases left between them. In DNA form, the CDR3 reads TGCGCCAGCAGCCAAGACGTCAGGGAACACAATGAGCAGTTCTTC. The encoded protein is CASSQDVREHNEQFF.

The rearrangement links TRBV27 to TRBJ1-5; D possibly corresponds to TRBD1 (6 bases). Trimming took 6 bases from V and 7 from J, leaving 13 bases between them. Germline assignment: CDR1 MNHEY and CDR2 SMNVEV (reference sequence). CDR3 length: 13 amino acids. The CDR3 DNA follows: TGTGCCAGCAGGCCCACAGGGCCCCAGCCCCAGCATTTT. Protein product: CASRPTGPQPQHF.

The chain recombines TRBV13 with TRBJ2-1, with 10 nucleotides matching TRBD2. The ends lost 3 bases at V and 6 bases at J; junction bases unmatched: 5. Germline CDR1 PRHDT, CDR2 FYEKMQ (reference sequence). The CDR3 spans 15 residues. The CDR3 DNA is TGTGCCAGCAGCTTCTCTAGCGGGGGTTTCAATGAGCAGTTCTTC. Translation: CASSFSSGGFNEQFF.

The rearrangement joins TRBV9 to TRBJ2-5; no firm D call. The ends were cut back, 0 bases at V and 2 bases at J, with 5 bases in the middle. The CDR3 spans 13 residues. Germline V gives CDR1 SGDLS, CDR2 YYNGEE. As DNA, the CDR3 is TGTGCCAGCAGCGTAGGAGGACAAGAGACCCAGTACTTC. It codes for CASSVGGQETQYF.

This sequence joins TRBV7-8 and TRBJ2-1; 11 bases match TRBD2. The CDR3 sequence is 16 residues long. The V and J ends lost 3 bases and 5 bases, in that order; junction bases with no gene match: 6. In germline, CDR1 is SGHVS, CDR2 FQNEAQ. The CDR3 DNA sequence: TGTGCCAGCAGCTTGCGACTAGCGGGGCTTAACAATGAGCAGTTCTTC. Protein product: CASSLRLAGLNNEQFF.

This rearrangement joins TRBV5-1 to TRBJ2-1, with TRBD1 matching 10 bases. Germline V lookup: CDR1 SGHRS, CDR2 YFSETQ. Trimming cost V 4 bases and J 7 bases; bases outside gene matches: 8. The CDR3 sequence is 15 residues long. The CDR3 sequence: CASSGGQGKVNEQFF. Written as DNA, the CDR3 is TGCGCCAGCAGCGGGGGACAGGGGAAGGTTAATGAGCAGTTCTTC.

The chain combines TRBV10-3 with TRBJ2-7, with 9 bases identical to TRBD2. Germline lookup yields CDR1 ENHRY and CDR2 SYGVKD. The ends lost 4 bases at V and 2 bases at J; junction bases unmatched: 6. This CDR3 comprises 15 residues. DNA for the CDR3: TGTGCCATCAGTGGCGGTAGCGGGGGCCCCTACGAGCAGTACTTC. Translating it yields CAISGGSGGPYEQYF.

The rearrangement uses TRBV5-4 and TRBJ2-5, with 7 positions matching TRBD2. The J call may be mistaken, given a closer DNA end match to TRBJ2-7. The germline V gene has CDR1 SGHNT and CDR2 YYREEE (reference sequence). The CDR3 extends over 15 amino acids. In nucleotides, the CDR3 is TGTGCCAGCAGCTTCCTAGCGGAGGGATCCTACGAGCAGTACTTC. This gives the protein CASSFLAEGSYEQYF.

The gene calls are TRBV19 and TRBJ2-7, with 12 bases aligning to TRBD2. Looked up from germline, CDR1 is LNHDA and CDR2 is SQIVND (reference sequence). This CDR3 has 15 residues. The V gene end was trimmed by 5 bases and the J gene end by 4 bases; junction bases not matched to a gene: 6. The CDR3 loop reads CASSLTGTSGYEQYF. The CDR3 coding sequence is TGTGCCAGTAGTTTAACCGGGACTAGCGGGTACGAGCAGTACTTC.

This clone was found once. The J gene is TRBJ1-1, the V gene TRBV9; TRBD1 matches at 8 bases. The germline gives CDR1 SGDLS, CDR2 YYNGEE. The J segment lost 8 bases and the V segment lost 4 bases, leaving 4 bases of the junction unmatched. This CDR3 spans 12 amino acids. CDR3 sequence reads: CASSPRDREAFF. For the CDR3, the DNA is TGTGCCAGCAGCCCCCGGGACAGGGAAGCTTTCTTT.